These 23 T cell receptor beta chains came from one sample sequenced in a study of brain T cells in children with intractable seizures (dated by TCRdb to the early 2020s). Per the publication, the time point label means: resected brain tissue, or blood drawn just prior to surgery. Library preparation was by the immunoSEQ multiplex PCR assay. The immuneACCESS repertoire file appears here via TCRdb, limited to in-frame rearrangements. These files lack a portion of the clones; in checked studies, under half of the deficit traces to unresolved V genes, and the cause of the others is not known. A total of 100,000 to 120,000 clones appear in this sample, under 95% of them only once. Clones ranked in the top ten supply about 3.8% of the sample. Sequencing was performed on peripheral blood, taken at surgery. The source is a boy less than two years old with hemimegalencephaly and intractable seizures.

The V call is TRBV10-3, the J call TRBJ1-2, with D possibly being TRBD1 (6 bases). The CDR3 runs to 14 residues. Germline V gene sequence: CDR1 ENHRY, CDR2 SYGVKD. The V gene lost 2 bases and the J gene lost 5 bases, with 12 bases spanning the gap. CDR3 coding DNA: TGTGCCATCAGTGAGGGGGGCCCTTTGTATGGCTACACCTTC. The encoded protein is CAISEGGPLYGYTF.

This clone was seen only a few times. The CDR3 here is CALGQNNSPLHF. For the CDR3, the DNA is TGTGCCTTAGGACAAAATAATTCACCCCTCCACTTT. The chain uses TRBV30 and TRBJ1-6, with D maybe TRBD1 (5 bases). CDR1 is GTSNPN and CDR2 is SVGIG in the germline V gene (reference sequence). Trimming stripped 7 bases from V and 5 bases from J, with 9 bases between. This CDR3 is built from 12 residues.

V and J are TRBV4-3 and TRBJ2-3; a possible D gene is TRBD1 (6 bases). V shed 6 bases and J shed 0 bases, with 10 bases lying between them. Per germline, CDR1 LGHNA and CDR2 YSLEER. CDR3 size: 14 residues. CDR3 DNA: TGCGCCAGCAGTCTGCAGGGGAGCACAGATACGCAGTATTTT. This sequence encodes CASSLQGSTDTQYF.

The chain recombines TRBV18 with TRBJ1-1; D possibly corresponds to TRBD1 (5 bases). CDR1 is KGHSH, CDR2 LQKENI, per germline. The CDR3 runs 13 residues. Trimming stripped 4 bases from V and 4 bases from J, with 10 bases between. CDR3 residues: CASSLSGVTEAFF. The DNA of the CDR3 is TGTGCCAGCTCACTCTCGGGGGTCACTGAAGCTTTCTTT.

DNA of the CDR3: TGCGCCAGCAGCCAAATTCAGGGGATAAATTCACCCCTCCACTTT. Translating gives CASSQIQGINSPLHF. V is TRBV4-1 and J is TRBJ1-6; a weak D match, TRBD1 (6 bases). This CDR3 region has 15 residues. The V gene's germline CDR1 is MGHRA and CDR2 YSYEKL. The V and J ends lost 2 bases and 7 bases respectively, with 12 bases between them.

This clone was counted once. This chain uses TRBV5-5 with TRBJ2-1; the D gene is possibly TRBD1 (5 bases). CDR3 length equals 11 residues. The germline V gene encodes CDR1 SGHKS and CDR2 YYEKEE (reference sequence). Trimming shortened V by 4 bases and J by 6 bases, and 5 bases separated the two germline ends. The chain's CDR3 is CASSRGNEQFF. The CDR3 DNA reads as TGTGCCAGCAGCAGGGGCAATGAGCAGTTCTTC.

The chain links TRBV28 to TRBJ2-7; D gene uncertain. V lost 10 bases and J lost 3, with 25 bases in between. The germline V gene encodes CDR1 MDHEN and CDR2 SYDVKM. The length of the CDR3 is 16 residues. The CDR3 protein is CATHTHSAAFGYEQYF. CDR3 DNA sequence: TGTGCCACCCACACCCACAGCGCGGCTTTTGGCTACGAGCAGTACTTC.

This chain uses TRBV7-6 with TRBJ2-1; a weak D match, TRBD2 (6 bases). Per germline, CDR1 SGHVS and CDR2 FNYEAQ. This CDR3 has 15 amino acids. V lost 5 bases to trimming and J lost 2 bases, with 13 bases between them. The CDR3 here is CASSARDSPYNEQFF. CDR3 DNA sequence: TGTGCCAGCAGCGCGAGGGACTCCCCCTACAATGAGCAGTTCTTC. The variable domain in full, completed from reference TRBV7-6 and TRBJ2-1, reads GAGVSQSPRYKVTKRGQDVALRCDPISGHVSLYWYRQALGQGPEFLTYFNYEAQQDKSGLPNDRFSAERPEGSISTLTIQRTEQRDSAMYRCASSARDSPYNEQFFGPGTRLTVL.

V gene TRBV28 combines with J gene TRBJ2-6; TRBD2 agrees at 13 bases. Germline CDR1 is MDHEN and CDR2 is SYDVKM. V trimming: 5 bases; J trimming: 0 bases; junction bases outside the gene matches: 7. The CDR3 runs to 19 residues. CDR3 loop: CASSPGGLAGISGANVLTF. The CDR3 nucleotides are TGTGCCAGCAGTCCAGGGGGACTAGCGGGGATCTCTGGGGCCAACGTCCTGACTTTC.

In this sample, this clone turned up once. This chain connects TRBV5-1 to TRBJ1-3; D is undetermined. The CDR3 is made up of 13 amino acids. The V and J ends lost 0 bases and 2 bases respectively, with 3 bases between them. Germline lookup yields CDR1 SGHRS and CDR2 YFSETQ. The CDR3 region has the DNA TGCGCCAGCAGCTTGGGTCCTGGAAACACCATATATTTT. Protein sequence: CASSLGPGNTIYF.

CDR3 sequence reads: CASSVTGEWWSPLHF. The CDR3 bases are TGTGCCAGCAGTGTGACAGGGGAATGGTGGTCACCCCTCCACTTT. The rearrangement links TRBV28 to TRBJ1-6, with TRBD1 matching 8 bases. J gave up 10 bases and V 5 bases, and 10 bases lay outside the gene matches. Germline CDR1 MDHEN, CDR2 SYDVKM. This CDR3 has 15 residues.

V usage is TRBV6-2 or TRBV6-3 and J usage is TRBJ2-1; TRBD2 matches at 11 bases. With 4 bases clipped from V and 6 bases from J, the junction kept 8 bases outside the gene matches. From germline, CDR1 is MNHEY and CDR2 SVGEGT. The CDR3 covers 16 residues. In DNA form, the CDR3 reads TGTGCCAGCAGTTCATCGACTAGCGGGATGGTCAATGAGCAGTTCTTC. Translation: CASSSSTSGMVNEQFF.

This chain joins TRBV19 and TRBJ1-3; weak D call: TRBD1 (6 bases). This CDR3 region has 16 residues. CDR1 and CDR2 from the germline V gene are LNHDA and SQIVND (reference sequence). V lost 7 bases, J lost 0 bases, and 16 bases lay in between. The CDR3 bases are TGTGCCAGTAACGGGGGAACAGGGCTCTCTGGAAACACCATATATTTT. Its protein is CASNGGTGLSGNTIYF.

This clone was recorded only once. This chain connects TRBV3-1 (or the pseudogene TRBV3-2) to TRBJ1-4, with unresolved D. V shed 0 bases and J shed 4 bases, with 6 bases lying between them. Germline CDR1 and CDR2: LGHDT and YNNKEL (reference sequence). The CDR3 has 14 amino acids. CDR3 coding DNA: TGTGCCAGCAGCCAAGACTGGCGTAATGAAAAACTGTTTTTT. Translated: CASSQDWRNEKLFF.

This chain joins TRBV2 and TRBJ2-7; 7 bases line up with TRBD1. CDR3 length: 16 amino acids. Trimming at V came to 5 bases and at J to 2 bases, leaving 12 bases not matched to a gene. The germline V gene has CDR1 SNHLY and CDR2 FYNNEI. This chain's CDR3 is CASSLDAGTVPYEQYF. The CDR3 DNA follows: TGTGCCAGCAGTTTAGACGCCGGGACAGTCCCCTACGAGCAGTACTTC.

V and J are TRBV15 and TRBJ2-7; D not resolved. The CDR3 has 12 amino acids. The V end lost 3 bases, the J end lost 3 bases, and 6 bases lay between the germline ends. CDR1 LNHNV and CDR2 YYDKDF come from the germline V gene (reference sequence). DNA of the CDR3: TGTGCCACCAGCAGCCACCTCTACGAGCAGTACTTC. Its translation: CATSSHLYEQYF.

This clone was detected only a few times. J is TRBJ2-7 and V is TRBV5-6, with 7 nucleotides matching TRBD1. Per the germline V gene, CDR1 is SGHDT and CDR2 is YYEEEE. Trimming cost V 2 bases and J 2 bases; bases outside gene matches: 4. The CDR3 extends over 14 amino acids. CDR3 DNA: TGTGCCAGCAGCTTCGGCAGGGGGACCTACGAGCAGTACTTC. It translates to CASSFGRGTYEQYF.

The gene calls are TRBV9 and TRBJ2-1; 9 bases fit TRBD2. After removal of 4 bases from V and 8 bases from J, the junction contained 13 bases not matched to a gene. The CDR3 length is 16 residues. CDR1 SGDLS and CDR2 YYNGEE come from the germline V gene. The CDR3 here is CASSPGLARGGDEQFF. CDR3 bases: TGTGCCAGCAGCCCCGGACTAGCGCGAGGGGGCGATGAGCAGTTCTTC.

This chain uses TRBV11-3 with TRBJ2-5; TRBD2 is a possible D gene (5 bases). Between the trimmed V and J ends, which lost 5 bases and 7 bases, there was a span of 17 bases. Per germline, CDR1 SGHNT and CDR2 YENEEA. The CDR3 loop spans 14 amino acids. CDR3 loop: CASSNPKHRGTQYF. CDR3 DNA: TGTGCCAGCAGCAACCCAAAGCACCGGGGGACCCAGTACTTC.

The V and J genes are TRBV10-2 and TRBJ2-1; TRBD2 matches at 9 bases. The CDR3 is made up of 17 amino acids. Germline V CDR1 and CDR2: WSHSY, SAAADI. V gave up 0 bases and J gave up 8 bases; unmatched junction bases: 11. CDR3 in amino acids: CASSESWTREGRDEQFF. In DNA, the CDR3 is TGCGCCAGCAGTGAGTCTTGGACGCGGGAGGGTAGGGATGAGCAGTTCTTC.

This CDR3 reads CAISVLAGGKEYEQYF. In nucleotides, the CDR3 is TGTGCCATCAGTGTGCTAGCGGGAGGGAAAGAGTACGAGCAGTACTTC. The V and J genes are TRBV10-3 and TRBJ2-7; TRBD2 aligns across 12 bases. Looked up from germline, CDR1 is ENHRY and CDR2 is SYGVKD. The CDR3 is 16 amino acids. V trimming: 4 bases; J trimming: 4 bases; junction bases outside the gene matches: 8.

The chain employs TRBV28 and TRBJ2-3, with 10 positions matching TRBD2. CDR1 is MDHEN and CDR2 is SYDVKM in the germline V gene. J gave up 0 bases and V 4 bases, and 4 bases lay outside the gene matches. This CDR3 has 16 amino acids. The CDR3 sequence is CASSSPTSGSTDTQYF. CDR3 coding DNA: TGTGCCAGCAGTTCCCCGACTAGCGGGAGCACAGATACGCAGTATTTT.

The chain combines TRBV11-3 with TRBJ2-1; maybe TRBD2 (5 bases). Germline values: CDR1 SGHNT, CDR2 YENEEA. The CDR3 loop spans 15 amino acids. The ends were cut back, 2 bases at V and 3 bases at J, with 11 bases in the middle. CDR3 DNA sequence: TGTGCCAGCAGCTTACTAGCAAATGGCTACAATGAGCAGTTCTTC. This gives the protein CASSLLANGYNEQFF.